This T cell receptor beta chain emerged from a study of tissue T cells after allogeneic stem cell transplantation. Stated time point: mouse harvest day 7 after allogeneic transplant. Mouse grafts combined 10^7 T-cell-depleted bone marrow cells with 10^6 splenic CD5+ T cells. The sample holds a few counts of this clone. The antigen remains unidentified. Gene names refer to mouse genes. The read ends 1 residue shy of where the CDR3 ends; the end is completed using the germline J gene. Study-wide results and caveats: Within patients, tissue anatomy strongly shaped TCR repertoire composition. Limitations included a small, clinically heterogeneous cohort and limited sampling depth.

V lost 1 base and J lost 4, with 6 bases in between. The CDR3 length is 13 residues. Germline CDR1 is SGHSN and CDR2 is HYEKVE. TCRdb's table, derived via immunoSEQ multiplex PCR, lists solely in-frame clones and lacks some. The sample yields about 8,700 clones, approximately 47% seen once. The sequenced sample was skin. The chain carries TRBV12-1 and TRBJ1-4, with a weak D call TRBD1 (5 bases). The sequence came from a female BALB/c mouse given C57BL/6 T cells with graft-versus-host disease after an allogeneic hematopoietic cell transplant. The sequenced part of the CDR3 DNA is TGTGCCAGCTCTCTGGGGGGCAACGAAAGATTATTT. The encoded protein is CASSLGGNERLF. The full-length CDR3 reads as CASSLGGNERLFF.